This TCR beta chain was identified in a study of response to subunit inactivated influenza vaccine. TCRdb itself ran the RT-PCR reads through MiXCR, one entry per CDR3 protein. The table has roughly 500,000 distinct CDR3 sequences, approximately 15% seen once. Germline V gene data show CDR1 as SEHNR and CDR2 as FQNEAQ (reference sequence). The CDR3 runs to 14 residues. The ends were cut back, 4 bases at V and 0 bases at J, with 8 bases in the middle. This receptor was identified in a man aged 45-69 years who received an inactivated influenza vaccine. V is TRBV7-9 and J is TRBJ2-3, with D possibly matching TRBD1 (5 bases). The sequencing here drew on CD4+ T cells sorted from PBMCs, taken roughly 24 months after vaccination. The DNA of the CDR3 is TGTGCCAGCAGCTCGGACATAAGCACAGATACGCAGTATTTT. Amino acids: CASSSDISTDTQYF.